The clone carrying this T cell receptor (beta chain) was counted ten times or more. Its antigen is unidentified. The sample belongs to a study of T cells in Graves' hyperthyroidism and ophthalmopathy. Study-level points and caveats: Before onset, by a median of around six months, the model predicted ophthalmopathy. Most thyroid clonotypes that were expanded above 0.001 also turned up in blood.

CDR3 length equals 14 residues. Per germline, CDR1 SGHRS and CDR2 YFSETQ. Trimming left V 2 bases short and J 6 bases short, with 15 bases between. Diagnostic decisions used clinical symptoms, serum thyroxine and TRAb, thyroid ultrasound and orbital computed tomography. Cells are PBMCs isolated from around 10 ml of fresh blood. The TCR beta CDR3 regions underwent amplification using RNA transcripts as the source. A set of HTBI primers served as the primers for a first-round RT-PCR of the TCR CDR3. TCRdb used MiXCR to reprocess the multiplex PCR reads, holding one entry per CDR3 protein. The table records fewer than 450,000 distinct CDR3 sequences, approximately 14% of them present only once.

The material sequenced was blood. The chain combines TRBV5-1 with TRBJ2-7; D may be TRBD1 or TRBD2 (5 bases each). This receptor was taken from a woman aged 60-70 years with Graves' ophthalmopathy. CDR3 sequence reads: CASSLGRGGSEQYF. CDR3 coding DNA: TGCGCCAGCAGCTTAGGACGTGGGGGTTCCGAGCAGTACTTC.